This T cell receptor (beta chain) was found in a study of PD-1 blockade in classical Hodgkin lymphoma. This clone is termed medium-sized (0.01 to 0.1%). Brentuximab vedotin exposure varied among the patients, all of whom had relapsed after autologous stem cell transplantation. Sequenced by immunoSEQ multiplex PCR; TCRdb stores in-frame clones only, minus some. This sample has about 43,000 clones, with roughly 70% found just once. V lost 2 bases, J lost 7 bases, and 5 bases lay in between. This CDR3 contains 12 residues. CDR1 and CDR2 from the germline V gene are MNHEY and SMNVEV (reference sequence). The specimen was peripheral blood mononuclear cells (PBMCs), collected before the second cycle of nivolumab. The V and J genes are TRBV27 and TRBJ1-4, with unresolved D. The receptor comes from a human donor with classical Hodgkin lymphoma. CDR3 amino acids: CASSLAGEKLFF. CDR3 DNA sequence: TGTGCCAGCAGTTTAGCTGGTGAAAAACTGTTTTTT.